The sequence of this T cell receptor beta chain was determined in a study of CD8+ T cells in alopecia areata. Notes on the study in general: There were also resident alphabeta T cells of normal skin sequenced in scalp samples. Tofacitinib produced a significant decrease in scalp clonality and in expanded CD8+ clones among the top 100. Persistence of many expanded lesional clones was seen in scalp and blood during tofacitinib.

Treatment meaning: oral pan-JAK inhibitor, 5-10 mg twice daily. Individuals with alopecia areata gave both lesional scalp punch biopsies and peripheral blood for collection. The germline V gene has CDR1 SQVTM and CDR2 ANQGSEA. The J segment lost 3 bases and the V segment lost 2 bases, leaving 3 bases of the junction unmatched. CDR3 length equals 15 residues. RNA was extracted and reverse transcribed into cDNA as the sequencing template. Clones were sequenced by immunoSEQ multiplex PCR, and TCRdb holds only the in-frame ones, with some missing. The sample lists about 210,000 clones; roughly 64% were seen once. For this clone: Its antigen is unidentified.

This TCR came from a human donor with alopecia areata. J is TRBJ2-3 and V is TRBV29-1; 12 bases fit TRBD2. Sequenced material: CD4+ T cells sorted from blood, taken at week 4, from a patient treated with tofacitinib. The CDR3 protein is CSVEQLAGGTDTQYF. The DNA of the CDR3 is TGCAGCGTTGAACAACTAGCGGGGGGAACAGATACGCAGTATTTT.